The 24 T cell receptor beta chains below come from one sample, sequenced in a study of blood T cell repertoires in COVID-19. Repertoires were generated with immunoSEQ multiplex PCR, while TCRdb's copy carries only in-frame clones and drops some. The table shows 300,000 to 350,000 clones, with over 80% occurring only once. The sequenced sample consisted of peripheral blood. These receptors were taken from a man aged 25 to 45 with COVID-19, enrolled during active disease.

The J gene is TRBJ1-5, the V gene TRBV19; D unclear. There are 15 residues in the CDR3. The ends were cut back, 6 bases at V and 1 base at J, with 13 bases in the middle. The germline V gene encodes CDR1 LNHDA and CDR2 SQIVND (reference sequence). CDR3 nucleotides: TGTGCCAGTAGCCCGGGGATTCTGAGCAATCAGCCCCAGCATTTT. It codes for CASSPGILSNQPQHF. The whole variable domain, remainder taken from reference TRBV19 and TRBJ1-5, is DGGITQSPKYLFRKEGQNVTLSCEQNLNHDAMYWYRQDPGQGLRLIYYSQIVNDFQKGDIAEGYSVSREKKESFPLTVTSAQKNPTAFYLCASSPGILSNQPQHFGDGTRLSIL.

The rearrangement joins TRBV20-1 to TRBJ1-5, with D possibly matching TRBD1 (6 bases). The CDR3 is 14 amino acids. Germline V gives CDR1 DFQATT, CDR2 SNEGSKA (reference sequence). The V gene lost 6 bases and the J gene lost 2 bases, with 14 bases spanning the gap. The CDR3 DNA follows: TGCAGTGCCAGTGATGGGGGCGGCAATCAGCCCCAGCATTTT. As protein: CSASDGGGNQPQHF.

V is TRBV27 and J is TRBJ2-7, with 7 bases identical to TRBD1. V shed 7 bases and J 2 bases; nucleotides not matched to a gene: 8. CDR1 MNHEY and CDR2 SMNVEV come from the germline V gene (reference sequence). This CDR3 is built from 14 residues. The CDR3 spells CASTKDRFAYEQYF. CDR3 nucleotides: TGTGCCAGCACCAAGGACAGGTTCGCCTACGAGCAGTACTTC.

The chain employs TRBV7-9 and TRBJ2-7, with 8 bases aligning to TRBD2. In germline, CDR1 is SEHNR, CDR2 FQNEAQ (reference sequence). Unmatched junction bases numbered 1, after V lost 1 base and J lost 5 bases. The CDR3 covers 13 residues. The chain's CDR3 is CASSLGAGDEQYF. CDR3 in DNA: TGTGCCAGCAGCTTAGGAGCGGGAGACGAGCAGTACTTC.

The chain links TRBV28 to TRBJ2-7, with TRBD2 matching over 9 bases. The germline V gene encodes CDR1 MDHEN and CDR2 SYDVKM. The CDR3 spans 13 residues. Losses at the gene ends were 7 bases for V and 3 bases for J; bases not matched to a gene: 4. The CDR3 bases are TGTGCCAGCATAGCGGGAGTAGGCTACGAGCAGTACTTC. This translates into CASIAGVGYEQYF. Looking up the rest from reference TRBV28 and TRBJ2-7 gives the full variable domain: DVKVTQSSRYLVKRTGEKVFLECVQDMDHENMFWYRQDPGLGLRLIYFSYDVKMKEKGDIPEGYSVSREKKERFSLILESASTNQTSMYLCASIAGVGYEQYFGPGTRLTVT.

V is TRBV6-4 and J is TRBJ1-1; TRBD1 is a possible D gene (6 bases). Trimming took off 3 bases at V and 6 bases at J, with 11 bases between the two ends. This CDR3 is 13 amino acids long. The germline CDR1 and CDR2 sequences are MRHNA and SNTAGT. This CDR3 reads CASSEGGAAEAFF. In DNA form, the CDR3 reads TGTGCCAGCAGTGAGGGGGGGGCCGCTGAAGCTTTCTTT.

The V and J genes are TRBV28 and TRBJ2-3; perhaps TRBD2 as D (6 bases). The CDR3 contains 19 residues. In germline, CDR1 is MDHEN, CDR2 SYDVKM. V lost 5 bases to trimming and J lost 1 base, with 25 bases between them. The CDR3 nucleotides read TGTGCCAGCAGTCCCCACGTGGAGGGCGGTGTTAGAGGCACAGATACGCAGTATTTT. Protein sequence: CASSPHVEGGVRGTDTQYF. The full variable domain, completed using reference TRBV28 and TRBJ2-3, is DVKVTQSSRYLVKRTGEKVFLECVQDMDHENMFWYRQDPGLGLRLIYFSYDVKMKEKGDIPEGYSVSREKKERFSLILESASTNQTSMYLCASSPHVEGGVRGTDTQYFGPGTRLTVL.

The chain recombines TRBV24-1 with TRBJ2-3; D possibly corresponds to TRBD1 (5 bases). CDR1 is KGHDR, CDR2 SFDVKD, per germline. Trimming stripped 9 bases from V and 4 bases from J, with 10 bases between. CDR3 length: 12 amino acids. The CDR3 DNA reads TGTGCCACCGGGCAGGGCTCAGATACGCAGTATTTT. As protein: CATGQGSDTQYF.

V is TRBV3-1 (or the pseudogene TRBV3-2) and J is TRBJ1-2; 8 bases agree with TRBD1. The CDR3 covers 15 residues. Trimming cost V 1 base and J 4 bases; bases outside gene matches: 5. Per germline, CDR1 LGHDT and CDR2 YNNKEL (reference sequence). Here the CDR3 DNA reads TGTGCCAGCAGCCAAGGGACAGGGACCGGCTATGGCTACACCTTC. Amino acid sequence: CASSQGTGTGYGYTF.

This clone was seen only once. The chain is built from TRBV7-2 and TRBJ2-7, with TRBD2 matching over 9 bases. Looked up from germline, CDR1 is SGHTA and CDR2 is FQGNSA. This CDR3 has 17 residues. The ends lost 3 bases at V and 2 bases at J; junction bases unmatched: 11. CDR3 sequence (DNA): TGTGCCAGCAGCTTGCGGGGGGGTAGCGGGGCCCCCTACGAGCAGTACTTC. The encoded protein is CASSLRGGSGAPYEQYF.

The chain uses TRBV2 and TRBJ1-5, with 8 bases identical to TRBD1. The V gene's germline CDR1 is SNHLY and CDR2 FYNNEI. V shed 6 bases, J shed 2 bases, and the junction held 9 bases outside the gene matches. The CDR3 spans 16 residues. The CDR3 bases are TGTGCCAGCAGAAGGGACAGGTTGGGTGGCAATCAGCCCCAGCATTTT. This sequence encodes CASRRDRLGGNQPQHF.

This chain's CDR3 is CASSSILLALQFF. As DNA, the CDR3 is TGTGCCAGCAGTTCCATCCTCCTGGCCTTACAGTTCTTC. V gene TRBV28 combines with J gene TRBJ2-1, with D hard to call. This CDR3 spans 13 amino acids. The ends were cut back, 4 bases at V and 13 bases at J, with 17 bases in the middle. The germline gives CDR1 MDHEN, CDR2 SYDVKM.

The chain joins TRBV28 to TRBJ2-7, with TRBD2 matching 8 bases. The germline V gene encodes CDR1 MDHEN and CDR2 SYDVKM. There are 16 residues in the CDR3. The V and J ends lost 6 bases and 4 bases, in that order; junction bases with no gene match: 14. The CDR3 DNA is TGTGCCAGCAGCTCCACCGGGACTAGGTCGGGATACGAGCAGTACTTC. This sequence encodes CASSSTGTRSGYEQYF.

J is TRBJ2-5 and V is TRBV24-1; 8 bases are a match to TRBD1. Germline CDR1 is KGHDR and CDR2 is SFDVKD. The CDR3 is made up of 14 amino acids. Trimming took 4 bases from V and 8 from J; bases not matched to a gene: 8. The CDR3 bases are TGTGCCACCAGTGAACCTGGGACAGGAAAAACCCAGTACTTC. The encoded protein is CATSEPGTGKTQYF.

The chain recombines TRBV7-6 with TRBJ2-7; D might be TRBD1 (6 bases). The CDR3 is 15 residues long. Trimming pared 5 bases from V and 2 bases from J, leaving 16 bases between. Germline V lookup: CDR1 SGHVS, CDR2 FNYEAQ. CDR3 bases: TGTGCCAGCAGCCCGTCTTTGGACAGAACCTACGAGCAGTACTTC. Its translation: CASSPSLDRTYEQYF.

V gene TRBV10-1 combines with J gene TRBJ2-3, with TRBD2 as a possible D gene (5 bases). In germline, CDR1 is WNHNN, CDR2 SYGVQD (reference sequence). The V gene lost 0 bases and the J gene lost 2 bases, with 24 bases spanning the gap. This CDR3 has 20 residues. In nucleotides, the CDR3 is TGCGCCAGCAGTGAGTCATGGAGCGAAGAGGAAGAGGAGGACACAGATACGCAGTATTTT. Its translation is CASSESWSEEEEEDTDTQYF.

The gene calls are TRBV29-1 and TRBJ2-2, with 9 bases lining up with TRBD1. The V segment lost 6 bases and the J segment 4 bases; nucleotides outside the gene matches: 0. CDR1 is SQVTM and CDR2 is ANQGSEA in the germline V gene. CDR3 length: 12 amino acids. The chain's CDR3 is CSVTGGTGELFF. CDR3 in DNA: TGCAGCGTGACAGGGGGCACCGGGGAGCTGTTTTTT.

The CDR3 DNA follows: TGTGCCAGCTCACCAAGAAATACAGGGTTGGAGCAGCCCCAGCATTTT. Residues: CASSPRNTGLEQPQHF. The genes are TRBV18 and TRBJ1-5; weak D call: TRBD1 (6 bases). V was trimmed by 2 bases and J by 7 bases, leaving 18 bases between them. The CDR3 runs to 16 residues. CDR1 KGHSH and CDR2 LQKENI come from the germline V gene.

This chain links TRBV28 with TRBJ2-6; D gene unclear. V lost 7 bases to trimming and J lost 0 bases, with 7 bases between them. Germline CDR1 reads MDHEN; CDR2 reads SYDVKM. CDR3 size: 14 residues. In DNA, the CDR3 is TGTGCCAGCACCCAAAACTCTGGGGCCAACGTCCTGACTTTC. It yields the protein CASTQNSGANVLTF.

The chain links TRBV7-9 to TRBJ1-3; 7 positions agree with TRBD1. The CDR3 runs 14 residues. The V segment lost 5 bases and the J segment 1 base; nucleotides outside the gene matches: 2. Germline CDR1 SEHNR, CDR2 FQNEAQ (reference sequence). For the CDR3, the DNA is TGTGCCAGCAGCGCGACAGGGTCTGGAAACACCATATATTTT. It encodes CASSATGSGNTIYF.

The chain is built from TRBV10-3 and TRBJ2-3; 10 nucleotides agree with TRBD2. V was pared by 6 bases and J by 1 base, with 7 bases of the junction left unmatched. Germline V gene data show CDR1 as ENHRY and CDR2 as SYGVKD. The CDR3 runs 16 residues. CDR3 sequence reads: CAISPIGLAGTDTQYF. The CDR3 bases are TGTGCCATCAGCCCAATTGGACTAGCGGGCACAGATACGCAGTATTTT.

CDR3: CASSVKVATYNEQFF. DNA for the CDR3: TGTGCCAGCAGCGTAAAGGTAGCTACCTACAATGAGCAGTTCTTC. This rearrangement joins TRBV9 to TRBJ2-1, with no clear D. V dropped 1 base and J dropped 2 bases, with 10 bases sitting between them. The CDR3 is made up of 15 amino acids. Germline V gives CDR1 SGDLS, CDR2 YYNGEE.

V gene TRBV12-3 or TRBV12-4 combines with J gene TRBJ2-7, with TRBD2 as a possible D gene (5 bases). Trimming pared 3 bases from V and 5 bases from J, leaving 8 bases between. CDR3 length equals 12 residues. In DNA, the CDR3 is TGTGCCAGCAGTTTCGAGGGAAACGAGCAGTACTTC. As protein: CASSFEGNEQYF.

This clone showed up just once. J is TRBJ2-7 and V is TRBV6-6; 8 bases match TRBD1. The CDR3 has 14 amino acids. Germline V CDR1 and CDR2: MNHNY, SVGAGI (reference sequence). Germline trimming cut 7 bases from V and 3 bases from J; bases unmatched to any gene: 8. The CDR3 sequence: CASKPPGQVYEQYF. CDR3 in DNA: TGTGCCAGCAAACCCCCGGGACAGGTCTACGAGCAGTACTTC.